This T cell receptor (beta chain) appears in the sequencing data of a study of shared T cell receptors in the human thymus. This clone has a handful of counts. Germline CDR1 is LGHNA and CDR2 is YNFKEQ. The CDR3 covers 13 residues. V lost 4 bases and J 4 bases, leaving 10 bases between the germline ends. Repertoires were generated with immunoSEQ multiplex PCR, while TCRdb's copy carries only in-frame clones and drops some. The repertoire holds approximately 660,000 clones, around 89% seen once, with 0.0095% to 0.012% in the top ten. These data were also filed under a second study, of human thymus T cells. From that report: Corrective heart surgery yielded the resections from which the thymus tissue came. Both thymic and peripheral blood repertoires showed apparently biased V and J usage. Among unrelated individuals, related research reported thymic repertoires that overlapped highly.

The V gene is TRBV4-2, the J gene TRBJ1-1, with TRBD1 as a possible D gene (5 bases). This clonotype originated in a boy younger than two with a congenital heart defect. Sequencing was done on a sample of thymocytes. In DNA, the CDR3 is TGTGCCAGCAGCCGCCGGGGGGGCACTGAAGCTTTCTTT. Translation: CASSRRGGTEAFF.